The present entry profiles one TCR beta chain with its context. No antigen is known for it. A much larger clone lies one base from this, so it may be a read error. Exclusion followed for patients with uncontrolled infection, other autoimmune disease, pregnancy or lactation. CDR3 length: 12 residues. CDR1 is LNHDA and CDR2 is SQIVND in the germline V gene (reference sequence). The CDR3 regions of TCR beta were amplified from RNA transcripts. A set of HTBI primers served as the primers for a first-round RT-PCR of the TCR CDR3. Each CDR3 protein gets one entry after TCRdb re-called the multiplex PCR reads with MiXCR. The data show about 580,000 distinct CDR3 sequences, with around 14% seen just once and roughly 6.2% held by the top ten. This entry belongs to a study of T cells in Graves' hyperthyroidism and ophthalmopathy. Across the study: Peripheral blood specimens were obtained at initial diagnosis, prior to any treatment.

Study observations and caveats: In the blood, most expanded thyroid clonotypes above 0.001 appeared as well.

The sample comprised blood. The origin of this receptor is a woman aged 25 to 39 with Graves' hyperthyroidism that later progressed to Graves' ophthalmopathy. V is TRBV19 and J is TRBJ2-5; D not certain. As DNA, the CDR3 is TGTGCCAGTAGTATACAGAAAGAGACCCAGCACTTC. It codes for CASSIQKETQHF.